This TCR beta chain was found in a study of CD8 T cells in Susac syndrome. TCR beta sequencing was performed on blood CD8+ and CD4+ T cells. Treatment-naive patients with stable or active relapsing-remitting disease were the multiple sclerosis controls. V was cut by 4 bases and J by 7 bases, with 12 bases left in between. Germline CDR1 reads SGDLS; CDR2 reads YYNGEE. The CDR3 runs 13 residues. It was with random hexamers that 0.5 to 1 ug RNA was reverse transcribed. From the immunoSEQ multiplex PCR reads, TCRdb called clonotypes with MiXCR, one entry per CDR3 protein. The sample lists about 76,000 distinct CDR3 sequences, 91% occurring once.

The sequenced material came from CD8+ T cells from PBMCs. The receptor was derived from a human donor with multiple sclerosis. V and J are TRBV9 and TRBJ2-1; D uncertain. CDR3 in DNA: TGTGCCAGCAGCCCTACTACCGCGAATGAGCAGTTCTTC. Translation gives CASSPTTANEQFF.